Presented here are 25 T cell receptor beta chains from one specimen sequenced in a study of blood T cell repertoires in COVID-19. TCRdb's table, derived via immunoSEQ multiplex PCR, lists solely in-frame clones and lacks some. The sample has approximately 390,000 clones; around 87% are singletons. The sample comprised peripheral blood. The receptors come from a woman aged 55-70 years with COVID-19, enrolled during active disease.

The CDR3: CASSTTMDSKGAFF. DNA of the CDR3: TGTGCCAGTAGTACTACTATGGACAGCAAAGGAGCTTTCTTT. The rearrangement uses TRBV19 and TRBJ1-1, with D perhaps matching TRBD1 (6 bases). The length of the CDR3 is 14 residues. The germline V gene has CDR1 LNHDA and CDR2 SQIVND (reference sequence). Trimming left V 4 bases short and J 10 bases short, with 19 bases between.

CDR3 nucleotides: TGTGCCAGCAGCTTTGGGGGGAATTCACCCCTCCACTTT. Encoded protein: CASSFGGNSPLHF. The V gene is TRBV11-2, the J gene TRBJ1-6; possibly TRBD1 for D (5 bases). This CDR3 has 13 amino acids. Trimming left V 3 bases short and J 7 bases short, with 7 bases between. Germline CDR1 reads SGHAT; CDR2 reads FQNNGV.

This chain joins TRBV5-4 and TRBJ2-5; 8 bases agree with TRBD1. The CDR3 has 14 amino acids. Germline CDR1 reads SGHNT; CDR2 reads YYREEE (reference sequence). V lost 2 bases, J lost 5 bases, and 5 bases stayed unmatched. This chain's CDR3 is CASSLEQGVETQYF. For the CDR3, the DNA is TGTGCCAGCAGCTTAGAACAGGGGGTTGAGACCCAGTACTTC.

The rearrangement uses TRBV21-1 and TRBJ2-7; TRBD2 is taken as the D call from the table, unchecked against the DNA. TRBV21-1 is tagged as a pseudogene. The CDR3 covers 8 residues. The CDR3 sequence is CVSDEQYF. DNA for the CDR3: TGTGTGTCGGACGAGCAGTACTTC.

This clone has a single count. The rearrangement joins TRBV5-1 to TRBJ2-7; the D gene is possibly TRBD1 (6 bases). Trimming took 2 bases from V and 6 from J, leaving 12 bases between them. Germline V CDR1 and CDR2: SGHRS, YFSETQ. This CDR3 spans 13 amino acids. CDR3 sequence reads: CASSLQGSREQYF. The CDR3, as DNA: TGCGCCAGCAGCTTACAGGGATCTCGCGAGCAGTACTTC.

The chain combines TRBV5-5 with TRBJ1-1; tentative D call: TRBD1 (6 bases). The V gene lost 4 bases and the J gene lost 5 bases, with 21 bases spanning the gap. The CDR3 length is 16 residues. Germline CDR1 reads SGHKS; CDR2 reads YYEKEE (reference sequence). The CDR3 sequence is CASSRGTTGLGTEAFF. The CDR3 region has the DNA TGTGCCAGCAGCCGAGGAACTACAGGGTTGGGGACTGAAGCTTTCTTT. Full variable domain (remainder filled in from reference TRBV5-5 and TRBJ1-1): DAGVTQSPTHLIKTRGQQVTLRCSPISGHKSVSWYQQVLGQGPQFIFQYYEKEERGRGNFPDRFSARQFPNYSSELNVNALLLGDSALYLCASSRGTTGLGTEAFFGQGTRLTVV.

This sequence joins TRBV6-5 and TRBJ2-2; D is perhaps TRBD2 (5 bases). CDR1 is MNHEY and CDR2 is SVGAGI in the germline V gene. Trimming removed 6 bases from V and 4 bases from J, with 9 bases in between. The CDR3 is 13 amino acids. This chain's CDR3 is CASRTTSTGELFF. Written as DNA, the CDR3 is TGTGCCAGCAGGACAACTAGCACCGGGGAGCTGTTTTTT.

The chain employs TRBV6-6 and TRBJ1-6, with 9 bases that match TRBD1. The trim removed 5 bases at V and 9 bases at J, leaving 17 bases unmatched. The CDR3 spans 18 residues. In germline, CDR1 is MNHNY, CDR2 SVGAGI (reference sequence). The CDR3, as DNA: TGTGCCAGCAGTCCCCGGGACAGGGACCCCTCGGGAATTTCACCCCTCCACTTT. Translating gives CASSPRDRDPSGISPLHF.

A note on this clone: The same CDR3 arises from other DNA sequences in this sample as well. The chain uses TRBV9 and TRBJ1-1, with a possible D match to TRBD1 (6 bases). The V gene's germline CDR1 is SGDLS and CDR2 YYNGEE. The CDR3 is 15 amino acids. V was clipped by 4 bases and J by 0 bases, with 13 bases between them. The CDR3 bases are TGTGCCAGCAGCCCGGGGACACCATTGAACACTGAAGCTTTCTTT. It codes for CASSPGTPLNTEAFF.

The chain uses TRBV9 and TRBJ2-7, with 7 bases lining up with TRBD1. V trimming: 4 bases; J trimming: 3 bases; junction bases outside the gene matches: 10. This CDR3 has 15 amino acids. CDR1 is SGDLS, CDR2 YYNGEE, per germline. CDR3 bases: TGTGCCAGCAGCTCCACAGGGGCTAAGTACTACGAGCAGTACTTC. Translating gives CASSSTGAKYYEQYF.

The V gene is TRBV10-3, the J gene TRBJ2-1; 7 bases match TRBD2. The CDR3 spans 17 residues. J lost 4 bases, V lost 7 bases, and 16 bases had no gene match. Looked up from germline, CDR1 is ENHRY and CDR2 is SYGVKD. This chain's CDR3 is CAIIPGGGPLGYNEQFF. In DNA form, the CDR3 reads TGTGCCATCATCCCGGGAGGCGGGCCCCTCGGGTACAATGAGCAGTTCTTC.

This chain joins TRBV5-1 and TRBJ2-5; possibly TRBD1 for D (5 bases). The germline V and J ends were trimmed by 2 bases and 5 bases, with 13 bases remaining between them. This CDR3 region has 14 residues. Germline V CDR1 and CDR2: SGHRS, YFSETQ. This CDR3 reads CASSFRSGQETQYF. The CDR3 region has the DNA TGCGCCAGCAGCTTTCGATCAGGGCAGGAGACCCAGTACTTC.

The chain is built from TRBV4-1 and TRBJ1-3; tentative D call: TRBD1 (5 bases). The V and J ends lost 0 bases and 5 bases respectively, with 11 bases between them. Germline V lookup: CDR1 MGHRA, CDR2 YSYEKL. The CDR3 runs 15 residues. The CDR3 sequence: CASSQEGQGRNTIYF. DNA for the CDR3: TGCGCCAGCAGCCAAGAAGGGCAGGGAAGAAACACCATATATTTT.

V is TRBV10-1 and J is TRBJ1-5; D gene ambiguous. The CDR3 totals 15 residues. With 4 bases removed from V and 3 bases from J, the gap between germline ends came to 13 bases. Germline CDR1 reads WNHNN; CDR2 reads SYGVQD (reference sequence). The CDR3 loop is CASSVPRLPNQPQHF. In nucleotides, the CDR3 is TGCGCCAGCAGTGTTCCGCGGTTGCCCAATCAGCCCCAGCATTTT.

The rearrangement links TRBV3-1 (or the pseudogene TRBV3-2) to TRBJ2-3; TRBD2 matches 9 bases. CDR1 is LGHDT, CDR2 YNNKEL, per germline (reference sequence). The V gene end was trimmed by 10 bases and the J gene end by 4 bases; junction bases not matched to a gene: 18. The CDR3 covers 17 residues. The CDR3 is CATSPGSPSGDPDTQYF. The DNA of the CDR3 is TGTGCCACCTCCCCTGGGAGCCCTAGCGGGGACCCAGATACGCAGTATTTT.

This clone turned up a few times. The V gene is TRBV3-1 (or the pseudogene TRBV3-2), the J gene TRBJ1-5, with D unclear. Germline loops: CDR1 LGHDT, CDR2 YNNKEL (reference sequence). The ends were cut back, 4 bases at V and 0 bases at J, with 13 bases in the middle. This CDR3 spans 16 amino acids. CDR3 sequence: CASSPNAGHSNQPQHF. Written as DNA, the CDR3 is TGTGCCAGCAGCCCGAATGCAGGCCATAGCAATCAGCCCCAGCATTTT.

V usage is TRBV5-6 and J usage is TRBJ2-3, with 11 bases matching TRBD2. The CDR3 totals 19 residues. With 4 bases clipped from V and 6 bases from J, the junction kept 19 bases outside the gene matches. Germline V gene lookup returns CDR1 SGHDT and CDR2 YYEEEE. The CDR3 sequence: CASSTYLPLLAGGVDTQYF. The DNA for the CDR3 is TGTGCCAGCAGCACCTACCTACCTTTGCTAGCGGGGGGAGTCGATACGCAGTATTTT.

V usage is TRBV15 and J usage is TRBJ2-5; 12 bases map to TRBD2. The CDR3 loop spans 16 amino acids. In germline, CDR1 is LNHNV, CDR2 YYDKDF (reference sequence). Trimming at V came to 8 bases and at J to 0 bases, leaving 7 bases not matched to a gene. CDR3 region: CATGTSGLRYQETQYF. CDR3 bases: TGTGCCACCGGGACTAGCGGGCTACGGTACCAAGAGACCCAGTACTTC.

The rearrangement links TRBV4-1 to TRBJ2-2, with 9 bases matching TRBD2. Germline trimming cut 1 base from V and 0 bases from J; bases unmatched to any gene: 3. The CDR3 sequence is 17 residues long. The germline gives CDR1 MGHRA, CDR2 YSYEKL. The CDR3 DNA reads TGCGCCAGCAGCCAAGGAGGCGGGGGGGCGAACACCGGGGAGCTGTTTTTT. The encoded protein is CASSQGGGGANTGELFF.

The V and J genes are TRBV10-3 and TRBJ1-3, with D perhaps TRBD1 (6 bases). The CDR3 has 17 residues. Trimming took off 4 bases at V and 0 bases at J, with 16 bases between the two ends. Germline V CDR1 and CDR2: ENHRY, SYGVKD. The CDR3 reads CAISGGGGFYSGNTIYF. The CDR3 DNA sequence: TGTGCCATCAGTGGGGGGGGCGGATTTTACTCTGGAAACACCATATATTTT.

The chain combines TRBV27 with TRBJ1-2, with 12 positions matching TRBD1. Germline V CDR1 and CDR2: MNHEY, SMNVEV (reference sequence). V lost 4 bases to trimming and J lost 7 bases; unmatched junction nucleotides: 7. This CDR3 comprises 15 residues. The CDR3 sequence is CASSSSGTGGFGYTF. In DNA, the CDR3 is TGTGCCAGCAGTTCCTCCGGGACAGGGGGCTTTGGCTACACCTTC.

The rearrangement uses TRBV7-3 and TRBJ2-3; D not certain. CDR1 and CDR2 (germline): SGHTA, FQGTGA. This CDR3 comprises 12 residues. V shed 5 bases and J shed 2 bases, with 5 bases lying between them. Here the CDR3 DNA reads TGTGCCAGCAGCGCGTACACAGATACGCAGTATTTT. This encodes CASSAYTDTQYF.

This chain links TRBV11-2 with TRBJ1-5; TRBD1 matches 7 bases. This CDR3 comprises 14 residues. Trimming removed 1 base from V and 9 bases from J; junction bases left unmatched: 6. Germline CDR1 SGHAT, CDR2 FQNNGV. DNA for the CDR3: TGTGCCAGCAGCTTAGGACAGGGCTCTGGGCCCCAGCATTTT. It is translated as CASSLGQGSGPQHF.

The chain carries TRBV2 and TRBJ2-7; tentatively, D is TRBD1 (5 bases). V dropped 1 base and J dropped 4 bases, with 8 bases sitting between them. Germline CDR1 is SNHLY and CDR2 is FYNNEI. The CDR3 spans 13 residues. CDR3 bases: TGTGCCAGCAGTGAAGTCAGGGTGTACGAGCAGTACTTC. This encodes CASSEVRVYEQYF. Based on the CDR3 plus reference TRBV2 and TRBJ2-7, the full variable domain is EPEVTQTPSHQVTQMGQEVILRCVPISNHLYFYWYRQILGQKVEFLVSFYNNEISEKSEIFDDQFSVERPDGSNFTLKIRSTKLEDSAMYFCASSEVRVYEQYFGPGTRLTVT.

The chain has TRBV15 and TRBJ2-1, with 10 bases lining up with TRBD2. The ends lost 4 bases at V and 4 bases at J; junction bases unmatched: 4. This CDR3 has 15 residues. The germline CDR1 and CDR2 sequences are LNHNV and YYDKDF (reference sequence). CDR3 bases: TGTGCCACCAGCATTTTAGCGGGGGGTTACAATGAGCAGTTCTTC. This sequence encodes CATSILAGGYNEQFF.